This T cell receptor beta chain appears in the sequencing data of a study of PD-1 blockade in classical Hodgkin lymphoma. Germline V gives CDR1 SGHRS, CDR2 YFSETQ. The CDR3 is 18 amino acids. Trimming left V 4 bases short and J 4 bases short, with 27 bases between. Notes on the study in general: At C4D1, TCR diversity had climbed significantly for CD4+ cells, though not for CD8+ cells.

TCRdb keeps only in-frame clones here, not all; method: immunoSEQ multiplex PCR. The sample yields tens of thousands of clones, roughly 70% seen once. Following autologous stem cell transplantation, relapse occurred in every patient, and exposure to brentuximab vedotin varied. Comments on this clone: Its target is not known.

The chain uses TRBV5-1 and TRBJ2-7, with D perhaps TRBD2 (6 bases). The receptor was derived from a human donor with classical Hodgkin lymphoma. The material sequenced was peripheral blood mononuclear cells (PBMCs), taken at baseline. The CDR3 sequence: CASSPITGRGAKYYEQYF. The CDR3 coding sequence is TGCGCCAGCAGCCCTATCACGGGGCGGGGAGCGAAGTATTACGAGCAGTACTTC.